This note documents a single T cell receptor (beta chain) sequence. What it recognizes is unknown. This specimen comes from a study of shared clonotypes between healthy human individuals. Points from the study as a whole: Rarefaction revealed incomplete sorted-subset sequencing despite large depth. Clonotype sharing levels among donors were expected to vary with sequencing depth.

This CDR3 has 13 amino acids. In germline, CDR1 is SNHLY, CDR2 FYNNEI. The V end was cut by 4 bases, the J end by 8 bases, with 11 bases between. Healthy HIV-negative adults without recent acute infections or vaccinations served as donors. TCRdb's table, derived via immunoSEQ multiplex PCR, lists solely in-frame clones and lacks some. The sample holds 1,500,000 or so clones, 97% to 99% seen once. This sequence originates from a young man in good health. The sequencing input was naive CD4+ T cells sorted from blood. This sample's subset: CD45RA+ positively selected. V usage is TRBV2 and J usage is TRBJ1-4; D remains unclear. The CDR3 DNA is TGTGCCAGCAGTGGTCAGGCAGTCGAAAAACTGTTTTTT. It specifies CASSGQAVEKLFF.